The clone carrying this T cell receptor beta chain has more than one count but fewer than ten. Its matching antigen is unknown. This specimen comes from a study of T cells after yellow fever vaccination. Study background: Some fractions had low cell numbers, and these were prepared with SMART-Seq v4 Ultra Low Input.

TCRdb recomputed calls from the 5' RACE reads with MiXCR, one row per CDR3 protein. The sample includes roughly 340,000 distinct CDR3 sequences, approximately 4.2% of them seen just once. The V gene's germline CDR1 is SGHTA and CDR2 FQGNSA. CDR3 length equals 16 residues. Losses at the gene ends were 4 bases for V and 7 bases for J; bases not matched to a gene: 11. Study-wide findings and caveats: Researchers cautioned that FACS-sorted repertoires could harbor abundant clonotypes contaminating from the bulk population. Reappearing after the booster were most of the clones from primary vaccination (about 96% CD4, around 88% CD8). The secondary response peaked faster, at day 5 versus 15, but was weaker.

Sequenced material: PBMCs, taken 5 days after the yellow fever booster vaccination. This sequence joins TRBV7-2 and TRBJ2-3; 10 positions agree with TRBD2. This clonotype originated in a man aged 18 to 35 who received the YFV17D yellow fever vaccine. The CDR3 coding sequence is TGTGCCAGCAGCTCCGGCTTAGCGGGGGGAAGGAATACGCAGTATTTT. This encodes CASSSGLAGGRNTQYF.